Below, 18 T cell receptor beta chains from the same sample are listed, as sequenced in a study of T-cell memory formation after mild COVID-19. TCRdb passed the 5' RACE reads through MiXCR, listing each CDR3 protein once. The repertoire holds 400,000 or so distinct CDR3 sequences, with about 19% as singletons. The sequencing sample was made of PBMCs or a T cell subset sorted from them (not recorded which). The receptors come from an adult woman who had mild COVID-19 (a few samples of this study predate the infection). Cell type and time point are not known.

The genes are TRBV29-1 and TRBJ2-1; TRBD2 matches 9 bases. Germline CDR1 and CDR2: SQVTM and ANQGSEA. CDR3 length: 13 amino acids. J lost 10 bases, V lost 4 bases, and 8 bases had no gene match. CDR3 protein: CSVVPRREGEQFF. The CDR3 DNA reads TGCAGCGTTGTCCCTCGGCGGGAGGGGGAGCAGTTCTTC.

The chain uses TRBV7-6 and TRBJ2-2; perhaps TRBD2 as D (5 bases). The CDR3 runs 17 residues. V was shortened by 1 base and J by 4 bases, with 16 bases between the two germline ends. CDR1 is SGHVS, CDR2 FNYEAQ, per germline. This CDR3 is CASSLVQPGFSTGELFF. The CDR3 bases are TGTGCCAGCAGCTTAGTTCAGCCGGGGTTTAGCACCGGGGAGCTGTTTTTT.

J is TRBJ2-1 and V is TRBV27, with 13 bases lining up with TRBD2. The CDR3 is 15 residues long. V shed 4 bases and J 7 bases; nucleotides not matched to a gene: 4. Per germline, CDR1 MNHEY and CDR2 SMNVEV (reference sequence). Here the CDR3 DNA reads TGTGCCAGCAGTTCCCCGACTAGCGGGAGGAATGAGCAGTTCTTC. This sequence encodes CASSSPTSGRNEQFF.

This clonotype was picked up many times. This rearrangement joins TRBV20-1 to TRBJ1-1; the D gene is possibly TRBD1 (5 bases). The CDR3 is 12 amino acids. Germline assignment: CDR1 DFQATT and CDR2 SNEGSKA (reference sequence). V lost 3 bases, J lost 3 bases, and 8 bases lay in between. The CDR3 DNA is TGCAGTGCTAGGCAGGGATACACTGAAGCTTTCTTT. It specifies CSARQGYTEAFF.

This clonotype appeared many times. V usage is TRBV9 and J usage is TRBJ2-1; 8 nucleotides align to TRBD1. The CDR3 runs to 15 residues. V trimming: 0 bases; J trimming: 3 bases; junction bases outside the gene matches: 2. Germline-derived CDR1 and CDR2 are SGDLS and YYNGEE. CDR3 loop: CASSVGQGSYNEQFF. The CDR3 nucleotides read TGTGCCAGCAGCGTAGGACAGGGGAGCTACAATGAGCAGTTCTTC.

This chain links TRBV5-1 with TRBJ2-7; 8 bases fit TRBD1. Looked up from germline, CDR1 is SGHRS and CDR2 is YFSETQ. The CDR3 is 15 residues long. V gave up 4 bases and J gave up 2 bases; unmatched junction bases: 8. The CDR3 region is CASSQGQGPTYEQYF. As DNA, the CDR3 is TGCGCCAGCAGCCAAGGACAGGGTCCAACCTACGAGCAGTACTTC.

The chain joins TRBV6-2 or TRBV6-3 to TRBJ1-5; D is uncertain. The germline V gene encodes CDR1 MNHEY and CDR2 SVGEGT. This CDR3 spans 14 amino acids. Trimming pared 2 bases from V and 0 bases from J, leaving 5 bases between. DNA of the CDR3: TGTGCCAGCAGTTACAGCCATAGCAATCAGCCCCAGCATTTT. This gives the protein CASSYSHSNQPQHF.

The gene calls are TRBV19 and TRBJ1-1, with 7 bases fitting TRBD1. In germline, CDR1 is LNHDA, CDR2 SQIVND (reference sequence). V lost 4 bases to trimming and J lost 3 bases; unmatched junction nucleotides: 5. This CDR3 is built from 14 residues. CDR3 nucleotide sequence: TGTGCCAGTAGTAAAGGACAGGAGGACACTGAAGCTTTCTTT. It translates to CASSKGQEDTEAFF.

V is TRBV5-1 and J is TRBJ2-1; 8 bases map to TRBD1. Germline-derived CDR1 and CDR2 are SGHRS and YFSETQ. The CDR3 loop spans 14 amino acids. V gave up 4 bases and J gave up 8 bases; unmatched junction bases: 8. The DNA of the CDR3 is TGCGCCAGCAGCCCCCGAGACAGGGGACATGAGCAGTTCTTC. It yields the protein CASSPRDRGHEQFF.

Only a few counts were recorded for this clonotype. The chain joins TRBV5-1 to TRBJ1-5, with D maybe TRBD1 (6 bases). Germline values: CDR1 SGHRS, CDR2 YFSETQ. This CDR3 comprises 16 residues. V shed 0 bases and J shed 2 bases, with 12 bases lying between them. In DNA form, the CDR3 reads TGCGCCAGCAGCTTGGACAGGGTAGGAGGCAATCAGCCCCAGCATTTT. Residues: CASSLDRVGGNQPQHF.

The chain recombines TRBV29-1 with TRBJ1-2; D is unresolved. In germline, CDR1 is SQVTM, CDR2 ANQGSEA. The length of the CDR3 is 10 residues. The V and J ends lost 7 bases and 3 bases respectively, with 6 bases between them. The CDR3: CSGGDYGYTF. The CDR3 DNA reads TGCAGCGGCGGGGACTATGGCTACACCTTC.

V is TRBV18 and J is TRBJ1-4, with a weak D call TRBD1 (6 bases). CDR1 and CDR2 (germline): KGHSH, LQKENI. V was shortened by 5 bases and J by 8 bases, with 18 bases between the two germline ends. The CDR3 totals 15 residues. The CDR3 sequence: CASSTLAQGGEKLFF. The CDR3 DNA sequence: TGTGCCAGCTCAACCCTAGCACAGGGAGGAGAAAAACTGTTTTTT.

This clonotype was observed a handful of times. This chain uses TRBV7-9 with TRBJ2-5, with D possibly TRBD2 on 6 matching bases. The CDR3 runs 15 residues. With 5 bases removed from V and 5 bases from J, the gap between germline ends came to 18 bases. Germline lookup yields CDR1 SEHNR and CDR2 FQNEAQ (reference sequence). CDR3 protein: CASSASGLSFETQYF. The CDR3 DNA reads TGTGCCAGCAGCGCCTCGGGACTTAGCTTTGAGACCCAGTACTTC.

CDR3 residues: CASSWEGLNTEAFF. In DNA form, the CDR3 reads TGTGCCAGCAGTTGGGAGGGGTTGAACACTGAAGCTTTCTTT. V usage is TRBV12-3 or TRBV12-4 and J usage is TRBJ1-1, with a possible D match to TRBD1 (5 bases). This CDR3 has 14 amino acids. Trimming took 4 bases from V and 0 from J, leaving 9 bases between them.

The chain carries TRBV7-8 and TRBJ2-5; TRBD2 matches 8 bases. There are 15 residues in the CDR3. The V segment lost 7 bases and the J segment 0 bases; nucleotides outside the gene matches: 7. CDR1 is SGHVS and CDR2 is FQNEAQ in the germline V gene. For the CDR3, the DNA is TGTGCCAGCACCTCTCGCGGGGGGTACCAAGAGACCCAGTACTTC. Translation: CASTSRGGYQETQYF.

The V call is TRBV6-5, the J call TRBJ2-7; the D call may be TRBD1 or TRBD2 (5 bases each). CDR3 length: 14 amino acids. Trimming cost V 5 bases and J 3 bases, with 14 bases left between them. CDR1 MNHEY and CDR2 SVGAGI come from the germline V gene. The CDR3 reads CASSRGPKDYEQYF. The CDR3 DNA reads TGTGCCAGCAGTCGGGGCCCAAAGGACTACGAGCAGTACTTC.

There are many counts of this clonotype. The V and J genes are TRBV20-1 and TRBJ1-1; perhaps TRBD1 as D (6 bases). Germline V gene lookup returns CDR1 DFQATT and CDR2 SNEGSKA (reference sequence). This CDR3 has 13 residues. Trimming removed 3 bases at V and 4 bases at J, with 12 bases between. The CDR3 reads CSARSGAGTEAFF. The CDR3 DNA reads as TGCAGTGCTAGGTCGGGGGCTGGCACTGAAGCTTTCTTT.

This clonotype has only a few counts. The chain carries TRBV6-2 or TRBV6-3 and TRBJ2-3; D is possibly TRBD2 (5 bases). V was cut by 7 bases and J by 2 bases, with 16 bases left in between. The V gene's germline CDR1 is MNHEY and CDR2 SVGEGT. This CDR3 spans 15 amino acids. The DNA for the CDR3 is TGTGCCAGCACTGGTATTCGGGGTCTCACAGATACGCAGTATTTT. Translation: CASTGIRGLTDTQYF.